Described below is a single TCR beta chain sequence and its context. There is no known antigen for this receptor. No clone much larger than this one lies a single base away; base qualities are absent. At diagnosis, tumor, uninvolved tumor-adjacent lung and peripheral blood were collected and then preserved as a mix of FFPE and fresh-frozen material. For TCR repertoire profiling, blood samples were analyzed in the form of peripheral blood mononuclear cells. The source of the sample is a study of T cells in localized non-small cell lung cancer (dated by TCRdb to the early 2020s). Broadly, across the study: The study examined T cell repertoires in approximately 240 patients with early-stage NSCLC and compared tumors with uninvolved tumor-adjacent lungs. The cohort was made up of approximately 250 treatment-naive NSCLC patients whose localized lung tumors had been resected. A mean age of approximately 70 years was recorded for the NSCLC patients, of whom under 150 were male and some 99 were female.

The CDR3 covers 14 residues, taking in both the cysteine and the phenylalanine. The read is trimmed to its CDR3 DNA, 42 bases read in frame from base 1. The germline V gene gives CDR1 as SNHLY and CDR2 as FYNNEI. After removal of 6 bases from V and 7 bases from J, the junction retains 3 bases not matched to a gene. What the study reported, not specific to this receptor: Higher blood T cell density associated with longer overall survival, while higher adjacent-lung clonality associated with shorter survival. Uninvolved tumor-adjacent lung showed the highest T cell clonality, higher than tumor, which suggests more focused antigenic responses in the uninvolved tumor-adjacent lung. A median of 57 of the top 100 tumor clones turned up in the paired uninvolved adjacent lung, and 25 to 30 of those clones also ranked among the top 100 of that same adjacent lung. Because multi-region tumor sequencing was not performed, intratumor heterogeneity could not be ruled out. Because of the exploratory design, TCR variables were selected using unadjusted p-values without false-discovery rate correction.

The immunoSEQ Assay was used to sequence TCR beta CDR3 regions from DNA. Processing in the source paper ran as follows. To compute T cell density, TCR beta template counts were normalized to usable DNA, which was estimated by amplifying housekeeping genes. Richness was estimated with the preseqR package, extrapolating to 400,000 templates for PBMC samples and 120,000 templates for tissue samples. Clonality was calculated as one minus Pielou's evenness. To identify tissue-enriched TCRs, differential abundance testing was run on productive amino-acid clonotypes with a minimum total count of 5 and an alpha of 0.1. The Jaccard Index and the Morisita Overlap Index were used to quantify repertoire overlap between compartments. GLIPH clustered TCR beta CDR3s with public tetramer-defined viral CDR3s; viral motifs required at least three viral sequences plus V-gene enrichment. In its TCRdb copy, this immuneACCESS table keeps in-frame sequences only and misses some clones. Where compared with another copy, unresolved V genes explain less than half of these, and the others have no known cause. V, J and clone size were drawn from that table, and D and trimming were deduced from the DNA. The sample table records around 26,000 clones; 75% to 95% of these occur just once. 3.5% to 5% of the sample goes to the ten largest clones.

The sequencing used peripheral blood, collected before any cancer treatment. The V gene is TRBV2 and the J gene is TRBJ1-6, with 10 bases aligning to TRBD1. This clonotype was sampled from a female donor over 55 with stage II squamous cell lung carcinoma. The DNA reads as follows: TGTGCCAGCAGAGGGACAGGGGTAAATTCACCCCTCCACTTT. It translates as CASRGTGVNSPLHF. This CDR3, with the reference TRBV2 and TRBJ1-6 proteins standing in past its ends, gives the full variable domain EPEVTQTPSHQVTQMGQEVILRCVPISNHLYFYWYRQILGQKVEFLVSFYNNEISEKSEIFDDQFSVERPDGSNFTLKIRSTKLEDSAMYFCASRGTGVNSPLHFGNGTRLTVT.